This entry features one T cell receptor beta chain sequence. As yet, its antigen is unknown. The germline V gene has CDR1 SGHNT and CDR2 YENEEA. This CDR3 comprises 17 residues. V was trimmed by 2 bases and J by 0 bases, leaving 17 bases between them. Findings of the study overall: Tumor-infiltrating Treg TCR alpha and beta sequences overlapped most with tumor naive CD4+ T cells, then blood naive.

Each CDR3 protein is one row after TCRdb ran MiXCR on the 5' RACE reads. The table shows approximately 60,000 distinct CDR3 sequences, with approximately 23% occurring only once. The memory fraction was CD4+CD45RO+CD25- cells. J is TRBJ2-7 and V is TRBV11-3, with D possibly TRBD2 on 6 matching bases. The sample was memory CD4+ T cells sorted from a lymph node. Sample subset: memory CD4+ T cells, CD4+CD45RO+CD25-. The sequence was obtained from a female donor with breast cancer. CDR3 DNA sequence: TGTGCCAGCAGCTTAAACAAGCCGGGACTCAGCTCCTACGAGCAGTACTTC. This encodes CASSLNKPGLSSYEQYF.